The 11 T cell receptor beta chains listed next were all sequenced from one sample in a study of T cell responses to AZD1222 COVID-19 vaccine. TCRdb's copy holds only in-frame clones and misses some; the assay was immunoSEQ multiplex PCR. The sample records fewer than 200,000 clones, approximately 89% being singletons. The material sequenced was peripheral blood, taken 28 days after the second AZD1222 dose. The source of these receptors is an adult who received the AZD1222 COVID-19 vaccine.

Turning to this clone: A junction end diverges from the germline sequence, so it may reflect a read error. The same CDR3 is also encoded by other DNA sequences in this sample. J is TRBJ1-5 and V is TRBV27; D unresolved. CDR1 and CDR2 (germline): MNHEY, SMNVEV (reference sequence). CDR3 length: 16 residues. CDR3 residues: CASSLDGGSGNQPQHF. CDR3 nucleotides: TGCGCCAGCAGTTTAGACGGAGGCTCGGGCAATCAGCCCCAGCATTTT.

This rearrangement joins TRBV5-6 to TRBJ1-1; D perhaps matches TRBD1 (6 bases). Trimming left V 2 bases short and J 2 bases short, with 19 bases between. Germline lookup yields CDR1 SGHDT and CDR2 YYEEEE. The CDR3 consists of 17 residues. CDR3 loop: CASSFGTRGRQNTEAFF. The CDR3 nucleotides are TGTGCCAGCAGCTTCGGGACCAGGGGACGACAAAACACTGAAGCTTTCTTT.

The chain recombines TRBV3-1 (or the pseudogene TRBV3-2) with TRBJ2-7; a weak D match, TRBD2 (5 bases). Germline-derived CDR1 and CDR2 are LGHDT and YNNKEL (reference sequence). The CDR3 covers 17 residues. V gave up 4 bases and J gave up 2 bases, with 21 bases separating them. The CDR3 here is CASSPGVRTGSTYEQYF. In nucleotides, the CDR3 is TGTGCCAGCAGCCCGGGTGTGAGGACGGGATCCACCTACGAGCAGTACTTC.

The V and J genes are TRBV10-1 and TRBJ2-2, with TRBD1 matching 8 bases. Germline trimming cut 6 bases from V and 5 bases from J; bases unmatched to any gene: 11. The CDR3 extends over 16 amino acids. Per the germline V gene, CDR1 is WNHNN and CDR2 is SYGVQD (reference sequence). This CDR3 reads CASSLGGRGRTGELFF. CDR3 DNA sequence: TGCGCCAGCAGCCTGGGGGGCAGGGGGCGAACCGGGGAGCTGTTTTTT.

The chain uses TRBV18 and TRBJ1-5, with D perhaps TRBD1 (6 bases). Between the trimmed V and J ends, which lost 0 bases and 2 bases, there was a span of 8 bases. The CDR3 loop spans 15 amino acids. Germline values: CDR1 KGHSH, CDR2 LQKENI. The CDR3 DNA reads as TGTGCCAGCTCACCACCGGGGGGGCGCAATCAGCCCCAGCATTTT. It yields the protein CASSPPGGRNQPQHF.

The chain combines TRBV4-2 with TRBJ1-2; D remains ambiguous. Per germline, CDR1 LGHNA and CDR2 YNFKEQ. Trimming left V 1 base short and J 8 bases short, with 11 bases between. The CDR3 sequence is 13 residues long. DNA of the CDR3: TGTGCCAGCAGCCAAGCCGGGTATGGGGGCTACACCTTC. Its translation: CASSQAGYGGYTF.

The chain has TRBV18 and TRBJ2-3; D is possibly TRBD1 or TRBD2 (5 bases each). V shed 2 bases and J shed 2 bases, with 8 bases lying between them. From germline, CDR1 is KGHSH and CDR2 LQKENI. The CDR3 consists of 14 residues. The CDR3 DNA follows: TGTGCCAGCTCACCAATAGGGACCACAGATACGCAGTATTTT. Residues: CASSPIGTTDTQYF. Based on the CDR3 plus reference TRBV18 and TRBJ2-3, the full variable domain is NAGVMQNPRHLVRRRGQEARLRCSPMKGHSHVYWYRQLPEEGLKFMVYLQKENIIDESGMPKERFSAEFPKEGPSILRIQQVVRGDSAAYFCASSPIGTTDTQYFGPGTRLTVL.

In regard to this clone: One junction end does not reproduce the germline sequence, and a read error may be involved. V is TRBV7-9 and J is TRBJ2-2; D is undetermined. CDR1 is SEHNR, CDR2 FQNEAQ, per germline (reference sequence). The CDR3 totals 15 residues. CDR3 in DNA: TGTGCCACCAGCCCCCCTGGGGTTAACACCGGGGAGCTGTTTTTT. It translates to CATSPPGVNTGELFF.

The rearrangement uses TRBV10-2 and TRBJ2-7; TRBD2 is a possible D gene (5 bases). The V and J ends lost 5 bases and 5 bases respectively, with 19 bases between them. The CDR3 runs to 15 residues. Germline CDR1 WSHSY, CDR2 SAAADI. The CDR3 coding sequence is TGCGCCAGCAGTAAGAGCGGAGCCCAGACGGACGAGCAGTACTTC. It codes for CASSKSGAQTDEQYF.

The rearrangement links TRBV24-1 to TRBJ2-7, with 8 bases that match TRBD1. CDR1 and CDR2 from the germline V gene are KGHDR and SFDVKD. Trimming removed 8 bases from V and 2 bases from J; junction bases left unmatched: 16. The CDR3 totals 17 residues. CDR3 sequence reads: CATNPTPRTGRTYEQYF. CDR3 bases: TGTGCCACCAACCCCACCCCCCGGACAGGGCGGACCTACGAGCAGTACTTC.

The V gene is TRBV24-1, the J gene TRBJ2-5, with TRBD2 matching over 7 bases. The germline V gene has CDR1 KGHDR and CDR2 SFDVKD. This CDR3 region has 13 residues. J gave up 5 bases and V 6 bases, and 5 bases lay outside the gene matches. CDR3 bases: TGTGCCACCAGTCCGGGGGGAGGGGAGACCCAGTACTTC. Translated: CATSPGGGETQYF.